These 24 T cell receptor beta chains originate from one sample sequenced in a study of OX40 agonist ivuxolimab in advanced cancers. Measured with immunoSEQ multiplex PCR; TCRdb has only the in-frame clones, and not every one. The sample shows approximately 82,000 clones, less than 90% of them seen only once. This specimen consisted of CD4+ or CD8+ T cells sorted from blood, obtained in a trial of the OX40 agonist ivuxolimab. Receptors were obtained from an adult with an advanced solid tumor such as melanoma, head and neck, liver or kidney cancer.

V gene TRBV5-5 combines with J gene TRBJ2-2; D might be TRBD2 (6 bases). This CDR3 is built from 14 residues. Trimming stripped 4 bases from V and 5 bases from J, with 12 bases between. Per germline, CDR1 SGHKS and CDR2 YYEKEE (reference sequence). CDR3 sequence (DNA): TGTGCCAGCAGCGCCGATGGGGGGACCGGGGAGCTGTTTTTT. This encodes CASSADGGTGELFF.

The DNA of the CDR3 is TGCGCCAGCAGCCAAGATTTGGCCAGGGGAAGCAATGAGCAGTTCTTC. Protein product: CASSQDLARGSNEQFF. The chain combines TRBV4-3 with TRBJ2-1; TRBD1 might be the D (6 bases). The CDR3 is made up of 16 amino acids. Per germline, CDR1 LGHNA and CDR2 YSLEER. Trimming stripped 0 bases from V and 6 bases from J, with 15 bases between.

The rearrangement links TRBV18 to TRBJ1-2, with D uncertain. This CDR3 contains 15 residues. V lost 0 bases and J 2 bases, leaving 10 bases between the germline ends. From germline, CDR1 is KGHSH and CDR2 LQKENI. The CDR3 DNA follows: TGTGCCAGCTCACCACCGAGTCCTACAAACTATGGCTACACCTTC. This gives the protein CASSPPSPTNYGYTF.

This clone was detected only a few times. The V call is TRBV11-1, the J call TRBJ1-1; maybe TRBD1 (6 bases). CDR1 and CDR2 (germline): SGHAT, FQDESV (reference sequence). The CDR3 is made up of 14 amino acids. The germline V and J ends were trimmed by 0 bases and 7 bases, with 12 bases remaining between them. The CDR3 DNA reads TGTGCCAGCAGCTTAGCCGGGCAGGGGCTTGAAGCTTTCTTT. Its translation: CASSLAGQGLEAFF. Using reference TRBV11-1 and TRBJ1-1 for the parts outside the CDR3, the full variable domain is EAEVAQSPRYKITEKSQAVAFWCDPISGHATLYWYRQILGQGPELLVQFQDESVVDDSQLPKDRFSAERLKGVDSTLKIQPAELGDSAMYLCASSLAGQGLEAFFGQGTRLTVV.

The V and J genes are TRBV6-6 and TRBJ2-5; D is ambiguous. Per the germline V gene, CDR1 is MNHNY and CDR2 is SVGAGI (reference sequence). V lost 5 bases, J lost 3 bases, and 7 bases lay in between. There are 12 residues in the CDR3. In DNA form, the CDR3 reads TGTGCCAGCAGTAAACCAGAAGAGACCCAGTACTTC. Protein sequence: CASSKPEETQYF.

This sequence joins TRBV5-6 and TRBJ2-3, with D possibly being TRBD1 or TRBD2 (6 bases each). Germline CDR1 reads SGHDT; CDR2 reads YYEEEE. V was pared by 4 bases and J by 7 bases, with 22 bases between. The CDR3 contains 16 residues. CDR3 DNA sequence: TGTGCCAGCAGCGTAGGAGGGGGATCGCCGGGACATACGCAGTATTTT. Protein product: CASSVGGGSPGHTQYF.

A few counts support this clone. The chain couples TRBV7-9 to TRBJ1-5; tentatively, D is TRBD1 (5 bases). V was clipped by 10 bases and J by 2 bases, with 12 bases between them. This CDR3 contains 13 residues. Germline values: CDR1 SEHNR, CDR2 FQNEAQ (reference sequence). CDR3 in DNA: TGTGCCACCTCGGAGACAGGCAATCAGCCCCAGCATTTT. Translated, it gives CATSETGNQPQHF.

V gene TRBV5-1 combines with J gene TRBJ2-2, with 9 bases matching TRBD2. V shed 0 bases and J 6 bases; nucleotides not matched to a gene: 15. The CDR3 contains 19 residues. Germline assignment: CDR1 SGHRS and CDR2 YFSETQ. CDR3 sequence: CASSLAGSGGSTLAGELFF. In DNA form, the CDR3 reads TGCGCCAGCAGCTTGGCTGGTAGCGGGGGCTCTACTTTGGCCGGGGAGCTGTTTTTT.

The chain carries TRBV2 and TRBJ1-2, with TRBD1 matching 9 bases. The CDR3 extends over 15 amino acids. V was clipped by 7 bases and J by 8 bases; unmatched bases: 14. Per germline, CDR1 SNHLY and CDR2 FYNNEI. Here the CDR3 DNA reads TGTGCCAGCAACCCGGGACAGGGCTCCCCGCGAGGCTACACCTTC. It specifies CASNPGQGSPRGYTF.

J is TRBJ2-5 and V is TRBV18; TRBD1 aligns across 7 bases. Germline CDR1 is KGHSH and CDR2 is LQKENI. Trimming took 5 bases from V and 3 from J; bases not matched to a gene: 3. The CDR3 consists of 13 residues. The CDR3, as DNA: TGTGCCAGCTCAGTGGGGACAGAAGAGACCCAGTACTTC. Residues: CASSVGTEETQYF.

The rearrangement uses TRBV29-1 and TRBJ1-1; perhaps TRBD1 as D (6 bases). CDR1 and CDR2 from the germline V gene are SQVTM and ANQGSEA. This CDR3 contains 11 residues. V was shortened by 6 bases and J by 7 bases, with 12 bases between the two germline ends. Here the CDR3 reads CSVGRGVEAFF. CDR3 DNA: TGCAGCGTCGGAAGGGGGGTTGAAGCTTTCTTT.

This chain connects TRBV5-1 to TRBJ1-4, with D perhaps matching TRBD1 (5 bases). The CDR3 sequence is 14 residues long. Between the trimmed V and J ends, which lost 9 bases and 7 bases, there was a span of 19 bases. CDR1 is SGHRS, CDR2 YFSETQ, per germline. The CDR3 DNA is TGCGCCACCAAACGGGGGTCCCAAGGTGAAAAACTGTTTTTT. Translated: CATKRGSQGEKLFF.

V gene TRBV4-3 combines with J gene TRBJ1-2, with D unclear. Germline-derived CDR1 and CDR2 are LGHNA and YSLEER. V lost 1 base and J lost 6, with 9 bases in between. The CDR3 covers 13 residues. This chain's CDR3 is CASSQAGGDGYTF. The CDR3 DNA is TGCGCCAGCAGCCAAGCAGGCGGGGATGGCTACACCTTC.

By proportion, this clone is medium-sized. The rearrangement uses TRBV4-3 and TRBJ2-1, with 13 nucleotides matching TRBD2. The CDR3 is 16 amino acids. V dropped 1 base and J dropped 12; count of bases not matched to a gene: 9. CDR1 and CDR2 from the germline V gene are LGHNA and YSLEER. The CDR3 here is CASSQGAGTSGELQFF. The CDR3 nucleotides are TGCGCCAGCAGCCAAGGGGCGGGGACTAGCGGGGAACTGCAGTTCTTC.

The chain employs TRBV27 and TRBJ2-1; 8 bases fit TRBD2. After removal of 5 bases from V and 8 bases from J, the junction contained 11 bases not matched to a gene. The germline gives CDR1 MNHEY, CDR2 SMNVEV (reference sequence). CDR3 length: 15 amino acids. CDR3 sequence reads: CASSHQVAGRDEQFF. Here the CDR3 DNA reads TGTGCCAGCAGTCACCAGGTAGCGGGGAGGGATGAGCAGTTCTTC.

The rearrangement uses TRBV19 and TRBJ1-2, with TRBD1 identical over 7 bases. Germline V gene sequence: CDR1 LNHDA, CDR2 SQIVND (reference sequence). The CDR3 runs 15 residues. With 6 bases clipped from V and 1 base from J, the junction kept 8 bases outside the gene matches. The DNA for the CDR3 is TGTGCCAGTAGCCCCCGACAGGGCCTTAACTATGGCTACACCTTC. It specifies CASSPRQGLNYGYTF.

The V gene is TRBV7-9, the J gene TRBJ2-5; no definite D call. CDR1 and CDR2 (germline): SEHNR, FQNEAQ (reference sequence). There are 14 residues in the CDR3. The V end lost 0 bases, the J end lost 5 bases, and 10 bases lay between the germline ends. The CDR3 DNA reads TGTGCCAGCAGCTTAGCGGGGTCCTGGGAGACCCAGTACTTC. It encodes CASSLAGSWETQYF.

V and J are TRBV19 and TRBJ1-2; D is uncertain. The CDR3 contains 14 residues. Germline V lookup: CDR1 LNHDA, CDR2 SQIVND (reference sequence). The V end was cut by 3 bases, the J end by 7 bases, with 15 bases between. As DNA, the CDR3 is TGTGCCAGTAGTATTCAGGAATCTCAAGGTGGCTACACCTTC. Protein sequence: CASSIQESQGGYTF.

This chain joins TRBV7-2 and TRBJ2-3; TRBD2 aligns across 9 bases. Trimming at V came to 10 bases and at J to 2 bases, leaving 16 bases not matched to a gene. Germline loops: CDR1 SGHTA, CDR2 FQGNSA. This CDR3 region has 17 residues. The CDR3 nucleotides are TGTGCCACTCCGTCAACCCCCGCGGGGGGGTCCACAGATACGCAGTATTTT. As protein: CATPSTPAGGSTDTQYF.

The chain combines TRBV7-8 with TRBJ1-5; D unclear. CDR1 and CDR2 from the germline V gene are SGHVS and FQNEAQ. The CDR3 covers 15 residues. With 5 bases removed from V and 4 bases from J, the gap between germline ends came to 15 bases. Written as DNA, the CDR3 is TGTGCCAGCAGCCCCCGAAGGACGGAAAATCAGCCCCAGCATTTT. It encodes CASSPRRTENQPQHF.

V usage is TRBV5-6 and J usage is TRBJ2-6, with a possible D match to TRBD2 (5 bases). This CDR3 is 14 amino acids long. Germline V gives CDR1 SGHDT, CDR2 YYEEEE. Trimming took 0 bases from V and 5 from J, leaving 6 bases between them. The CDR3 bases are TGTGCCAGCAGCTTGGCGGGATGGGCCAACGTCCTGACTTTC. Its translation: CASSLAGWANVLTF.

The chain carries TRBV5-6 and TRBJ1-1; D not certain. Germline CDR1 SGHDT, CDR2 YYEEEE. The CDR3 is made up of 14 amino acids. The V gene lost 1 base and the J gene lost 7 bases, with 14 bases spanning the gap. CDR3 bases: TGTGCCAGCAGCTTGCGGGGAGACTCTCGTGAAGCTTTCTTT. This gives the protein CASSLRGDSREAFF.

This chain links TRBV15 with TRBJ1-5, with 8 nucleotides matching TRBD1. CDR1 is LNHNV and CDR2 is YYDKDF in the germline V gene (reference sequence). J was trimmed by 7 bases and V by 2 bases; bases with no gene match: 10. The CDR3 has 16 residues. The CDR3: CATSRTTGGGKQPQHF. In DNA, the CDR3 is TGTGCCACCAGCAGAACCACAGGGGGGGGAAAACAGCCCCAGCATTTT.

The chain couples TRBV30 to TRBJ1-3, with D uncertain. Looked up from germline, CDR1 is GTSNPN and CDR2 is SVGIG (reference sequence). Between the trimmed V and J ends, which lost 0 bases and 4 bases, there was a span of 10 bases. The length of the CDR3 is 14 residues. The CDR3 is CAWSVRETGNTIYF. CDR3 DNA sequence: TGTGCCTGGAGTGTACGTGAGACAGGAAACACCATATATTTT.